The 17 T cell receptor beta chains below were found in one sample sequenced in a study of shared clonotypes between healthy human individuals. Data came from immunoSEQ multiplex PCR; TCRdb stores just in-frame clones and leaves some out. The sample includes about 2.3 million clones, less than 95% seen only once; the top ten take approximately 0.41%. The sequencing sample was made of naive CD4+ T cells from PBMCs. Subset in this sample: CD45RA+ positively selected. These receptors were collected from a man aged 18-30 years in good health. Some clones in this sample may be carry-over from other donors' samples.

The chain couples TRBV2 to TRBJ2-2, with no clear D. CDR3 length equals 12 residues. V dropped 6 bases and J dropped 7 bases, with 9 bases sitting between them. CDR1 is SNHLY, CDR2 FYNNEI, per germline. The CDR3 DNA follows: TGTGCCAGCAGGCTAGAGGTCGGGGAGCTGTTTTTT. This translates into CASRLEVGELFF.

This clone appeared a single time. This chain uses TRBV5-8 with TRBJ1-3; no reliable D call. Germline CDR1 and CDR2: SGHTS and YDEGEE. The V end was cut by 1 base, the J end by 4 bases, with 9 bases between. The CDR3 has 14 amino acids. The CDR3 protein is CASSLRAAGNTIYF. As DNA, the CDR3 is TGTGCCAGCAGCTTGCGAGCTGCGGGAAACACCATATATTTT.

The CDR3 DNA follows: TGCGCCAGCGGGCGGGAGGGCACAGATACGCAGTATTTT. Amino acids: CASGREGTDTQYF. J is TRBJ2-3 and V is TRBV5-1; 8 bases line up with TRBD2. CDR3 length equals 13 residues. The V and J ends lost 7 bases and 1 base, in that order; junction bases with no gene match: 2. From germline, CDR1 is SGHRS and CDR2 YFSETQ.

J is TRBJ1-1 and V is TRBV5-1, with 7 positions matching TRBD1. This CDR3 region has 12 residues. V lost 3 bases to trimming and J lost 11 bases; unmatched junction nucleotides: 7. Germline values: CDR1 SGHRS, CDR2 YFSETQ. CDR3 region: CASSYTGEVAFF. CDR3 sequence (DNA): TGCGCCAGCAGCTACACAGGGGAGGTGGCTTTCTTT.

To note about this clone: Other DNA sequences in the sample encode the same CDR3. The rearrangement links TRBV28 to TRBJ1-2, with D unclear. The CDR3 totals 12 residues. The V and J ends lost 5 bases and 4 bases respectively, with 8 bases between them. Germline V gene data show CDR1 as MDHEN and CDR2 as SYDVKM. In DNA form, the CDR3 reads TGTGCCAGCAGTCCCGGCAGCTATGGCTACACCTTC. This sequence encodes CASSPGSYGYTF.

The chain carries TRBV29-1 and TRBJ2-5; no clear D gene. V gave up 1 base and J gave up 5 bases, with 14 bases separating them. The CDR3 extends over 14 amino acids. Germline V gene sequence: CDR1 SQVTM, CDR2 ANQGSEA. CDR3 region: CSVEVRVLRETQYF. CDR3 in DNA: TGCAGCGTTGAAGTCCGGGTCCTCCGGGAGACCCAGTACTTC.

A word on this clone: The same CDR3 can be traced to other DNA sequences in this sample. The chain carries TRBV7-9 and TRBJ2-5; D gene ambiguous. Per germline, CDR1 SEHNR and CDR2 FQNEAQ (reference sequence). Trimming pared 1 base from V and 5 bases from J, leaving 8 bases between. This CDR3 is built from 13 residues. The CDR3 reads CASSLVGTETQYF. The DNA for the CDR3 is TGTGCCAGCAGCTTAGTAGGTACGGAGACCCAGTACTTC.

The chain links TRBV6-5 to TRBJ2-7; TRBD2 might be the D (5 bases). Germline V lookup: CDR1 MNHEY, CDR2 SVGAGI. Deletions cut 2 bases from V and 3 bases from J, with 14 bases between. CDR3 length: 15 amino acids. The CDR3 loop is CASSYTVGKNYEQYF. The CDR3 coding sequence is TGTGCCAGCAGTTACACGGTCGGGAAAAACTACGAGCAGTACTTC.

CDR3 amino acids: CASSLEGPDEKLFF. The CDR3 bases are TGCGCCAGCAGCTTGGAGGGTCCTGATGAAAAACTGTTTTTT. J is TRBJ1-4 and V is TRBV5-1; D is unresolved. Germline CDR1 SGHRS, CDR2 YFSETQ. Trimming removed 0 bases at V and 6 bases at J, with 9 bases between. The CDR3 totals 14 residues.

This clone came up once. The chain joins TRBV30 to TRBJ1-5, with TRBD1 matching over 11 bases. Germline values: CDR1 GTSNPN, CDR2 SVGIG (reference sequence). J gave up 3 bases and V 8 bases, and 12 bases lay outside the gene matches. This CDR3 is built from 16 residues. Here the CDR3 DNA reads TGTGCCGGGACAGGGGGGTTTCTTGGCAACAATCAGCCCCAGCATTTT. This gives the protein CAGTGGFLGNNQPQHF.

The J gene is TRBJ2-3, the V gene TRBV5-1; a weak D match, TRBD2 (5 bases). The length of the CDR3 is 15 residues. Germline V gene data show CDR1 as SGHRS and CDR2 as YFSETQ. V shed 2 bases and J shed 0 bases, with 10 bases lying between them. The CDR3 region is CASSFDAGSTDTQYF. CDR3 DNA: TGCGCCAGCAGCTTTGACGCGGGTAGCACAGATACGCAGTATTTT.

This sequence joins TRBV29-1 and TRBJ2-7, with D possibly called TRBD1 or TRBD2 (5 bases each). This CDR3 has 12 residues. Between the trimmed V and J ends, which lost 0 bases and 6 bases, there was a span of 9 bases. Germline assignment: CDR1 SQVTM and CDR2 ANQGSEA. This CDR3 reads CSVEDRGSEQYF. CDR3 DNA: TGCAGCGTTGAAGACCGGGGCTCCGAGCAGTACTTC.

On this clone: Other DNA sequences from this sample encode an identical CDR3 as well. V is TRBV5-1 and J is TRBJ1-3, with 7 bases lining up with TRBD1. This CDR3 has 14 residues. Germline V gene lookup returns CDR1 SGHRS and CDR2 YFSETQ. V dropped 4 bases and J dropped 2; count of bases not matched to a gene: 3. This chain's CDR3 is CASSLGTAGNTIYF. Here the CDR3 DNA reads TGCGCCAGCAGCCTGGGGACAGCTGGAAACACCATATATTTT.

The chain joins TRBV28 to TRBJ2-2; D may be TRBD2 (5 bases). The CDR3 has 12 amino acids. Trimming removed 6 bases from V and 5 bases from J, with 7 bases in between. Germline V lookup: CDR1 MDHEN, CDR2 SYDVKM. CDR3 DNA: TGTGCCAGCAGAGGCGGGACCGGGGAGCTGTTTTTT. Protein sequence: CASRGGTGELFF.

The CDR3 is CASRPSGTYEQYF. CDR3 nucleotides: TGTGCCAGCAGGCCTAGCGGCACCTACGAGCAGTACTTC. The chain joins TRBV6-5 to TRBJ2-7, with TRBD2 matching 7 bases. The CDR3 has 13 amino acids. Per the germline V gene, CDR1 is MNHEY and CDR2 is SVGAGI. V trimming: 6 bases; J trimming: 2 bases; junction bases outside the gene matches: 4.

J is TRBJ1-4 and V is TRBV4-1, with no clear D. The CDR3 contains 14 residues. V lost 1 base and J lost 13, with 16 bases in between. Germline-derived CDR1 and CDR2 are MGHRA and YSYEKL. Here the CDR3 DNA reads TGCGCCAGCAGCCAAGTAGGGCAACAGTCTATACTGTTTTTT. Protein: CASSQVGQQSILFF.

As to this clone: One junction end disagrees with the germline gene, perhaps due to a read error. The chain carries TRBV5-4 and TRBJ1-3; 7 nucleotides line up with TRBD1. The CDR3 consists of 13 residues. CDR1 and CDR2 from the germline V gene are SGHNT and YYREEE (reference sequence). CDR3: CASSLPGGSTIYF. Written as DNA, the CDR3 is TGTGCCAGCAGCTTGCCAGGGGGAAGCACCATATATTTT.